The entry that follows covers one T cell receptor beta chain sequence. Through a sample-barcoded 5' primer and a J-beta primer mix, a second PCR was run for roughly 7 to 11 cycles. One entry per CDR3 protein results from TCRdb running MiXCR on the 5' RACE reads. The sample yields hundreds of thousands of distinct CDR3 sequences, approximately 43% seen once. The data originate from a study of blood T cells in healthy people across ages. After removal of 2 bases from V and 5 bases from J, the junction contained 6 bases not matched to a gene. CDR1 SGDLS and CDR2 YYNGEE come from the germline V gene. This CDR3 has 15 residues.

The TCR comes from a woman aged 60-75 years in good health. The chain joins TRBV9 to TRBJ2-1; the match to TRBD2 covers 8 bases. The sequencing sample was made of blood. CDR3 nucleotide sequence: TGTGCCAGCAGCGTTTTTAGCGGGGATAACAATGAGCAGTTCTTC. It codes for CASSVFSGDNNEQFF.